This TCR beta chain was recovered during a study of blood T cells in healthy people across ages. Study-wide context: In model experiments, template switching was able to capture about one barcoded beta molecule for every two T cells that were present.

The use of a sample-barcoded 5' primer and a J-beta primer mix characterized a second PCR of about 6 to 12 cycles. From the 5' RACE reads, TCRdb called clonotypes with MiXCR, one entry per CDR3 protein. The sample lists about 1.8 million distinct CDR3 sequences; around half were seen once. General observations from the study: PBMCs were not sorted, which prevented a conclusive comparison of naive versus antigen-experienced cells.

In regard to this clonotype: What it binds is unknown.

Germline V gene data show CDR1 as LGHDT and CDR2 as YNNKEL (reference sequence). This CDR3 spans 14 amino acids. V was trimmed by 0 bases and J by 5 bases, leaving 10 bases between them. The origin of this receptor is a woman in her 40s in good health. The J gene is TRBJ1-2, the V gene TRBV3-1; tentatively, D is TRBD1 (5 bases). Input material: blood. The CDR3 spells CASSQEWGMYGYTF. CDR3 sequence (DNA): TGTGCCAGCAGCCAAGAATGGGGCATGTATGGCTACACCTTC.